Below are 9 T cell receptor beta chains sequenced from a single sample in a study of PD-1 blockade in classical Hodgkin lymphoma. Measured with immunoSEQ multiplex PCR; TCRdb has only the in-frame clones, and not every one. The sample has some 41,000 clones; about 82% are singletons. Following autologous stem cell transplantation, relapse occurred in every patient, and exposure to brentuximab vedotin varied. Sequenced material: peripheral blood mononuclear cells (PBMCs), taken at baseline. The origin of the receptors is a human donor with classical Hodgkin lymphoma.

This clone rates as medium-sized (0.01 to 0.1%). The rearrangement joins TRBV10-3 to TRBJ2-7; D is perhaps TRBD1 (5 bases). CDR1 ENHRY and CDR2 SYGVKD come from the germline V gene. The CDR3 is 12 residues long. V lost 4 bases, J lost 3 bases, and 7 bases lay in between. The CDR3 DNA reads as TGTGCCATCAGTGCTCAGGGCTACGAGCAGTACTTC. It yields the protein CAISAQGYEQYF.

This clone was detected a few times. This chain links TRBV10-3 with TRBJ1-1; 10 positions match TRBD1. The CDR3 totals 17 residues. Germline lookup yields CDR1 ENHRY and CDR2 SYGVKD. The ends lost 4 bases at V and 3 bases at J; junction bases unmatched: 11. CDR3 amino acids: CAISGAQDRGWDTEAFF. The CDR3 DNA reads TGTGCCATCAGTGGGGCCCAGGACAGGGGGTGGGACACTGAAGCTTTCTTT.

This chain links TRBV7-2 with TRBJ1-4; a weak D match, TRBD1 (5 bases). Germline CDR1 reads SGHTA; CDR2 reads FQGNSA. This CDR3 is built from 17 residues. The V and J ends lost 0 bases and 7 bases respectively, with 18 bases between them. CDR3 sequence: CASSLAPTTALGEKLFF. The CDR3 DNA reads as TGTGCCAGCAGCTTAGCGCCTACGACAGCGCTCGGTGAAAAACTGTTTTTT.

This clone has only one observation. This chain joins TRBV27 and TRBJ2-2; unclear D gene. Germline loops: CDR1 MNHEY, CDR2 SMNVEV (reference sequence). The CDR3 is 15 residues long. Trimming removed 1 base at V and 0 bases at J, with 6 bases between. The CDR3 spells CASSLFGANTGELFF. The CDR3 region has the DNA TGTGCCAGCAGTTTATTTGGGGCGAACACCGGGGAGCTGTTTTTT.

This clone was counted ten times or more. The chain has TRBV2 and TRBJ1-1; no definite D call. Germline V lookup: CDR1 SNHLY, CDR2 FYNNEI. The CDR3 runs 14 residues. V was clipped by 2 bases and J by 1 base, with 8 bases between them. The CDR3 spells CASSELAGNTEAFF. Written as DNA, the CDR3 is TGTGCCAGCAGTGAACTGGCAGGGAACACTGAAGCTTTCTTT.

The CDR3 coding sequence is TGTGCCAGCTGTGTGAGTGTAGGCACTGAAGCTTTCTTT. This encodes CASCVSVGTEAFF. V and J are TRBV7-9 and TRBJ1-1; D remains unclear. V was trimmed by 8 bases and J by 4 bases, leaving 14 bases between them. Germline-derived CDR1 and CDR2 are SEHNR and FQNEAQ (reference sequence). CDR3 length: 13 residues.

The rearrangement joins TRBV5-1 to TRBJ2-1; no clear D gene. This CDR3 comprises 14 residues. Trimming removed 0 bases from V and 6 bases from J, with 10 bases in between. Germline V gene lookup returns CDR1 SGHRS and CDR2 YFSETQ. This CDR3 reads CASSLVVSGNEQFF. In DNA form, the CDR3 reads TGCGCCAGCAGCTTGGTGGTAAGTGGCAATGAGCAGTTCTTC.

The J gene is TRBJ2-3, the V gene TRBV27, with D unclear. Deletions cut 7 bases from V and 4 bases from J, with 6 bases between. Germline lookup yields CDR1 MNHEY and CDR2 SMNVEV (reference sequence). The CDR3 spans 11 residues. DNA of the CDR3: TGTGCCAGCATGGTCGCAGATACGCAGTATTTT. Its translation is CASMVADTQYF.

This chain joins TRBV2 and TRBJ1-1; D call uncertain. The germline gives CDR1 SNHLY, CDR2 FYNNEI. With 3 bases removed from V and 1 base from J, the gap between germline ends came to 6 bases. The CDR3 spans 13 residues. In nucleotides, the CDR3 is TGTGCCAGCAGTGATGAGGGGAACACTGAAGCTTTCTTT. Translating it yields CASSDEGNTEAFF. The whole variable domain, remainder taken from reference TRBV2 and TRBJ1-1, is EPEVTQTPSHQVTQMGQEVILRCVPISNHLYFYWYRQILGQKVEFLVSFYNNEISEKSEIFDDQFSVERPDGSNFTLKIRSTKLEDSAMYFCASSDEGNTEAFFGQGTRLTVV.